This TCR beta chain was documented in a study of cytomegalovirus exposure and HLA in healthy donors (dated 2017 in TCRdb). A note on the overall study: An earlier analysis of some 550 of the donors reported more than 250 Gb of sequence data and roughly 110 million unique TCR beta sequences from 150 million to 200 million T cells. Roughly 300 gigabases of sequencing data and approximately 85 million unique TCR sequences were included in an early release covering 500 to 750 HLA-typed donors. Among the roughly 400 genotyped donors, approximately 82% belonged to the genetic ancestry cluster associated with self-reported Caucasian donors. The study was designed to test whether signatures of past pathogen exposure could be identified by cataloging public T cell receptors. The study used immunosequencing to profile the T cell repertoires of about 670 subjects and linked those repertoires to cytomegalovirus serostatus. Besides the first cohort of about 730 subjects, a separate validation cohort made up of some 110 different subjects was used. The study combined high-throughput TCR immunosequencing, statistical association of individual TCRs with disease status, and machine learning to predict cytomegalovirus infection status. In a later analysis, previously published TCR beta repertoires from 550 to 700 donors were re-analyzed and high-resolution HLA genotyping was added so that TCR occurrence patterns could be studied. The later analysis used no new phenotypic data to find candidate immune exposures, relying instead on TCR beta sequences and their occurrence across donors. To decide whether each TCR beta V gene segment behaved as functional or pseudogenic, an earlier analysis of several hundred of the donors relied on high-throughput TCR beta sequencing. Donor age, sex, ethnicity and CMV serostatus were compiled together with the repertoire data. In a later genetic analysis, genome-wide SNP genotypes for about three fifths of the roughly 670 donors were used, and that subset was treated as a discovery cohort. All discovery cohort repertoires had been generated using a single sequencing platform. Both class I and class II loci were covered by HLA typing, at four-digit resolution. Typing coverage differed by locus: A, B, C, DRB1 and DQB1 were typed in roughly 620-630 donors, DQA1 in 500 to 550, DPA1 in roughly 590, and DPB1 in approximately 450. Because of strong linkage in the cohort, roughly five DR-DQ haplotypes were treated as single units for association and clustering. Among roughly 400 genotyped donors of the cohort, an average of roughly 230,000 unique TCR beta nucleotide sequences was sequenced per donor, of which roughly 17% were non-productive.

V is cut by 5 bases and J by 4 bases, and the space between the germline ends is 8 bases. CDR1 LNHNV and CDR2 YYDKDF were looked up in the germline V gene (reference sequence). Reading from cysteine to phenylalanine, the CDR3 counts 13 amino acids. Only CDR3 DNA is held: 39 bases, read in frame from base 1. Study-level results and caveats: The sequencing pipeline was judged likely to have produced a cluster of highly shared sequence variants as a technical artifact. The study gave a list of 150 to 200 TCR beta chains associated with cytomegalovirus. Because counts were too low, some 16 rarely observed V segments, including chromosome 9 orphons, were excluded from the earlier analysis of a few hundred of the donors. Some IMGT-functional V segments, including TRBV6-2 and TRBV6-3, could not be distinguished by the 87-base-pair reads and were therefore excluded. The cohort was sequenced for TCR beta chains only, and without alpha or paired-chain data the features that could be detected were limited. According to a later analysis, TCR association rates differed among HLA loci, with DRB1 alleles showing the most associated TCRs and HLA-C alleles showing the fewest. A later analysis found that HLA-associated TCR beta chains were more clonally expanded and had lower generation probabilities than equally common non-associated chains. The presence/absence analyses assumed that sequencing depth was roughly uniform across donors, and that assumption may not be true. HLA typing was unavailable for some donors at each locus, so association tests used only the typed subset. While some public TCRs were present in many individuals, most TCR sequences turned up only very rarely across donors. Several of the top co-occurrence clusters appeared to be linked to parvovirus B19, influenza, CMV and Epstein-Barr virus, according to a later analysis. Three of the identified cytomegalovirus-associated TCR beta chains were confirmed in vitro to be specific for cytomegalovirus antigens. Linkage disequilibrium might explain the correlated functional status among segregating V segments, but an unknown experimental factor could not be excluded. Most CMV-associated TCR beta chains appeared to be HLA-restricted in a later analysis, and the HLA associations seemed to be driven largely by CMV exposure. In a later analysis, 15,000 to 20,000 TCR beta sequences were associated with specific HLA alleles at a false discovery rate of 0.05. When HLA alleles, especially DR and DQ, strongly co-occurred, attributing TCR associations to individual alleles was difficult. An earlier analysis of approximately 540 of the donors showed that most TCR beta V segments appeared in productive rearrangements either about 87% or about 30% of the time, which broadly matched IMGT annotations. Immune exposure information for the cohort was limited to CMV serostatus. According to a later genetic analysis, donors in an Asian-associated ancestry cluster had fewer N-insertions in productive TCRs than the roughly 660-donor mean. It was suggested by the authors that the approach could potentially be generalized to other disease states and immunological phenotypes. Cytomegalovirus status was reported to be diagnosed by the classifier with high specificity and sensitivity in both the original and validation cohorts. In a later genetic analysis, a missense DCLRE1C variant was associated with V-gene and J-gene trimming of TCR beta chains, and the association was replicated in an independent cohort. A further reported finding was that TCR beta sequences accurately predicted the HLA-A and HLA-B alleles for most subjects in the first cohort.

The cohort comprised under 700 healthy bone marrow donors. At the time of sampling, all cohort members were nominally healthy, though unrecorded immune exposures were likely present. The donor tested CMV seronegative and was one of the 352 seronegative cohort members. A peripheral blood sample was collected from each donor, and TCR beta sequencing was performed on peripheral blood mononuclear cells. Genomic DNA extraction from the blood cell samples was performed with the Qiagen DNeasy Blood Extraction Kit. Remarks on this clone: This clone's antigen is unknown. Within one base of it there is no much larger clone, and no base qualities were kept.

Library generation was performed with the immunoSEQ multiplex PCR assay. A mixture of 60 forward primers for TCR Vbeta segments and 13 reverse primers for TCR Jbeta segments was used in the multiplex PCR. The CDR3 region of rearranged TCR beta genes was amplified from genomic DNA by a multiplex PCR assay. Amplified TCR beta libraries were sequenced as 87-base-pair reads on the Illumina HiSeq System. The authors' analysis ran thus. A later analysis tallied about 77 million unique TCR beta chains across the 640 or so repertoires, and roughly 11 million of those chains were shared by two or more donors. A nearest-neighbor algorithm error-corrected the raw reads and collapsed the reads into unique sequences, merging closely related sequences to remove PCR and sequencing errors. CDR3 sequences were aligned to IMGT reference sequences to assign V, D and J gene segments. For a sequence to be retained, a match of at least six nucleotides was required to both a V gene segment and a J gene segment. A rearrangement was called productive if the CDR3 had no stop codons and remained in frame with V and J, and every other rearrangement was called non-productive. Following IMGT convention, CDR3 was defined as the stretch from the second conserved V-encoded cysteine up to the conserved J-encoded phenylalanine. The earlier analysis of some 580 of the donors excluded any sequence lacking an unambiguous match to a single V gene segment. In an earlier analysis of several hundred of the donors, V segments were called functional above 56.7% productive rearrangements and were called segregating when the between-donor standard deviation exceeded 5%. A statistical classification framework was built for diagnosing cytomegalovirus status from the catalog of TCR beta chain sequences. A later analysis assigned V and J genes by comparing TCR nucleotide sequences with IMGT/GENE-DB human TR gene sequences. Using the TCRdist pipeline, a later analysis assigned CDR3 sequences along with most-parsimonious VDJ recombination scenarios. In a later analysis, each TCR beta chain was defined by its CDR3 amino acid sequence together with its V-gene family, and reads lacking a unique V-gene family were excluded. To address suspected cross-contamination and a sequencing artifact, a later analysis removed approximately 590 highly shared, low-generation-probability nucleotide sequences. In a later analysis, a clonal expansion index for each public chain was calculated from normalized within-repertoire ranks of inferred template counts. In a later analysis, generation probabilities were computed with a VDJ recombination model fitted to out-of-frame rearrangements, and the resulting probabilities were checked against IGoR. Hypergeometric tests were used in a later analysis to score TCR-TCR, TCR-HLA and TCR-CMV co-occurrence, with a repertoire-size bias correction applied to the TCR pairs. A later analysis estimated false discovery rates by permuting HLA or CMV assignments 20 times. A later analysis grouped co-occurring TCRs with DBSCAN, adding TCRdist sequence similarity when clustering within HLA-allele-positive subsets. Co-occurrence clustering excluded repertoires with fewer than 30,000 or more than 120,000 public chains, plus five with anomalous nucleotide sharing. Entries here come from immuneACCESS through TCRdb and include only in-frame sequences with V and J called. Some clones fail to appear in such tables; in the studies checked, an unresolved V gene covers under half of the shortfall, and the cause of the remainder is unknown. Clone size and V and J calls were adopted from that table, with D and trimming inferred from the DNA. The sample has roughly 93,000 clones on record, 80% of them singletons. Less than 9.5% of the sample is taken by the ten largest.

The sequence came from a man in his thirties or forties in good health and CMV-seronegative. The source material was PBMCs. Recombination connected TRBV15 to TRBJ2-2; the D gene is not confidently resolved. The nucleotide sequence is TGTGCCACCAGCCCCGCGATCACCGGGGAGCTGTTTTTT. Translated, it reads CATSPAITGELFF.